The rows below give T cell receptor beta chains drawn from one sample of a study of T cells in Graves' hyperthyroidism and ophthalmopathy. Using its own MiXCR run on the multiplex PCR reads, TCRdb lists one record per CDR3 protein. The sample lists 750,000 to 950,000 distinct CDR3 sequences; roughly 37% were seen once. Specimen: blood. These receptors came from a young man with Graves' hyperthyroidism. Each CDR3 is given with its conserved first and last residue. The D gene is left open where the match is weak. The size of a clone is reported for some rows only, either as once, few or many, or as a class for expanded clones.

TRBJ1-2,TRBV10-3,.,many,CAISEDAEYGYTF,TGTGCCATCAGTGAGGATGCGGAATATGGCTACACCTTC
TRBJ1-1,TRBV5-6,.,many,CASSHGQLNTEAFF,TGTGCCAGCAGCCACGGACAGCTGAACACTGAAGCTTTCTTT
TRBJ1-1,TRBV15,TRBD1,many,CATSNPDRLNTEAFF,TGTGCCACCAGCAACCCGGACAGGCTGAACACTGAAGCTTTCTTT
TRBJ2-5,TRBV7-9,.,.,CASSLVSEQETQYF,TGTGCCAGCAGCTTGGTGTCAGAACAAGAGACCCAGTACTTC
TRBJ2-5,TRBV4-1,.,few,CASSLGRGYETQYF,TGCGCCAGCAGCCTAGGTAGGGGTTACGAGACCCAGTACTTC
TRBJ1-2,TRBV6-5,.,few,CASSYPAGAIRDYGYTF,TGTGCCAGCAGTTACCCGGCAGGGGCGATACGGGACTATGGCTACACCTTC
TRBJ2-7,TRBV20-1,TRBD1,.,CSATSRTGTSYEQYF,TGCAGTGCTACGTCCCGGACAGGGACGAGCTACGAGCAGTACTTC
TRBJ1-4,TRBV7-2,.,.,CASSLASTYEKLFF,TGTGCCAGCAGCCTCGCAAGTACATATGAAAAACTGTTTTTT
TRBJ2-5,TRBV10-2,TRBD2,.,CASSNERGTYQETQYF,TGCGCCAGTTCGAACGAGCGGGGAACCTACCAAGAGACCCAGTACTTC
TRBJ2-7,TRBV7-6,TRBD2,.,CASSLEREKYPSYEQYF,TGTGCCAGCAGCTTAGAGCGGGAGAAATATCCTTCCTACGAGCAGTACTTC
TRBJ2-5,TRBV7-8,.,.,CASSFKDTQYF,TGTGCCAGCAGCTTTAAGGACACCCAGTACTTC
TRBJ2-2,TRBV25-1,.,many,CASTGYTGELFF,TGTGCCAGTACAGGGTACACCGGGGAGCTGTTTTTT
TRBJ2-5,TRBV28,TRBD1,few,CASSAAGTGRTQYF,TGTGCCAGCAGTGCTGCCGGGACAGGGAGGACCCAGTACTTC
TRBJ2-5,TRBV7-2,.,many,CASSRRVSQETQYF,TGTGCCAGCAGCCGGAGGGTGTCCCAAGAGACCCAGTACTTC
TRBJ1-5,TRBV12-3/TRBV12-4,TRBD1,.,CASSGHRGPNQPQHF,TGTGCCAGCAGTGGTCACAGGGGCCCCAATCAGCCCCAGCATTTT
TRBJ1-1,TRBV2,.,few,CASKVSDQPNTEAFF,TGTGCCAGCAAGGTTTCCGACCAACCAAACACTGAAGCTTTCTTT
TRBJ2-7,TRBV10-2,.,many,CASSARGVRYEQYF,TGCGCCAGCAGTGCCCGTGGAGTAAGATACGAGCAGTACTTC
TRBJ1-5,TRBV15,TRBD1,.,CATSRAAGTGKNQPQHF,TGTGCCACCAGCAGGGCAGCCGGGACAGGGAAGAATCAGCCCCAGCATTTT
TRBJ1-2,TRBV19,.,.,CASSIQGVLGYTF,TGTGCCAGTAGTATCCAGGGAGTTCTTGGCTACACCTTC
TRBJ2-5,TRBV15,TRBD1,.,CATSGDREETQYF,TGTGCCACCAGCGGGGACAGGGAAGAGACCCAGTACTTC
TRBJ2-7,TRBV11-1,TRBD2,.,CASSLAFGGREVYEQYF,TGTGCCAGCAGCTTAGCCTTTGGGGGGCGGGAGGTCTACGAGCAGTACTTC
TRBJ2-7,TRBV7-3,.,few,CASSPPWGGGTYEQYF,TGTGCCAGCAGCCCCCCTTGGGGAGGGGGGACCTACGAGCAGTACTTC
TRBJ2-7,TRBV7-2,.,many,CASSLLVTDISEQYF,TGTGCCAGCAGCTTATTAGTTACTGACATAAGCGAGCAGTACTTC
TRBJ1-3,TRBV7-2,.,.,CASSPPVAVNTIYF,TGTGCCAGCTCACCACCGGTGGCGGTAAACACCATATATTTT
TRBJ2-7,TRBV2,TRBD2,.,CASKRREGVSEQYF,TGTGCCAGCAAGAGGCGGGAGGGAGTCTCCGAGCAGTACTTC
TRBJ1-6,TRBV19,.,many,CASSVPGAYNSPLHF,TGTGCCAGTAGTGTACCTGGGGCCTATAATTCACCCCTCCACTTT
TRBJ1-6,TRBV4-3,TRBD1,.,CASSQEGQYFSDSPLHF,TGCGCCAGCAGCCAAGAGGGACAGTACTTTTCGGATTCACCCCTCCACTTT
TRBJ1-6,TRBV2,.,.,CASSTMGSPLHF,TGTGCCAGCAGCACGATGGGTTCACCCCTCCACTTT
TRBJ2-7,TRBV10-1,TRBD2,once,CAVGQGTSVYEQYF,TGTGCCGTCGGGCAAGGGACTAGCGTTTACGAGCAGTACTTC
TRBJ2-7,TRBV6-6,.,.,CASTSNEGSSSYEQYF,TGTGCCAGCACCTCCAACGAGGGATCTAGCTCCTACGAGCAGTACTTC
TRBJ2-2,TRBV15,TRBD2,once,CATSGGEDTGELFF,TGTGCCACCAGCGGGGGGGAGGACACCGGGGAGCTGTTTTTT
TRBJ2-2,TRBV4-1,TRBD2,.,CASSPLAGDRTGELFF,TGCGCCAGCAGCCCTTTAGCGGGGGACCGCACCGGGGAGCTGTTTTTT
TRBJ2-7,TRBV7-2,TRBD2,.,CASSFLAGGIEQYF,TGTGCCAGCAGCTTTCTAGCGGGAGGTATTGAGCAGTACTTC
TRBJ2-6,TRBV28,TRBD1,.,CASSRRQGRGANVLTF,TGTGCCAGCAGTCGAAGACAGGGCCGTGGGGCCAACGTCCTGACTTTC
TRBJ1-2,TRBV5-1,.,few,CASSPGGGGDGYTF,TGCGCCAGCAGCCCAGGAGGGGGAGGAGACGGCTACACCTTC
TRBJ2-6,TRBV12-3/TRBV12-4,.,few,CASSPFGGANVLTF,TGTGCCAGCAGTCCGTTTGGGGGGGCCAACGTCCTGACTTTC
TRBJ2-7,TRBV5-5,TRBD1,.,CASSGGQGSIDEQYF,TGTGCCAGCAGCGGGGGACAGGGGTCAATCGACGAGCAGTACTTC
TRBJ1-1,TRBV19,.,many,CASSIDSWMEAFF,TGTGCCAGTAGTATCGACAGCTGGATGGAAGCTTTCTTT
TRBJ1-1,TRBV19,.,few,CASNWGLNTEAFF,TGTGCCAGTAATTGGGGGTTGAACACTGAAGCTTTCTTT
TRBJ1-6,TRBV4-1,.,.,CASSQDPDSQTYNSPLHF,TGCGCCAGCAGCCAAGATCCGGACAGCCAGACCTATAATTCACCCCTCCACTTT
TRBJ1-4,TRBV10-3,.,.,CAISEGQDEKLFF,TGTGCCATCAGTGAGGGGCAGGATGAAAAACTGTTTTTT